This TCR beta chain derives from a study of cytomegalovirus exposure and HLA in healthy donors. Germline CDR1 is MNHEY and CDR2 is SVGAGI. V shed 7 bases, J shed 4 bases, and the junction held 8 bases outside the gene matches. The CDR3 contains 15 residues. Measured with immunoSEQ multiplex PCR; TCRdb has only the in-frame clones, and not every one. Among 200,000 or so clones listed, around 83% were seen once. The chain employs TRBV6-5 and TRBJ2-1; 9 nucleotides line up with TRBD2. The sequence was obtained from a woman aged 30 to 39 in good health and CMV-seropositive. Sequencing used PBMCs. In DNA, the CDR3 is TGTGCCAGCACCCCTACCACTAGCGGGTACAATGAGCAGTTCTTC. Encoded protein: CASTPTTSGYNEQFF.